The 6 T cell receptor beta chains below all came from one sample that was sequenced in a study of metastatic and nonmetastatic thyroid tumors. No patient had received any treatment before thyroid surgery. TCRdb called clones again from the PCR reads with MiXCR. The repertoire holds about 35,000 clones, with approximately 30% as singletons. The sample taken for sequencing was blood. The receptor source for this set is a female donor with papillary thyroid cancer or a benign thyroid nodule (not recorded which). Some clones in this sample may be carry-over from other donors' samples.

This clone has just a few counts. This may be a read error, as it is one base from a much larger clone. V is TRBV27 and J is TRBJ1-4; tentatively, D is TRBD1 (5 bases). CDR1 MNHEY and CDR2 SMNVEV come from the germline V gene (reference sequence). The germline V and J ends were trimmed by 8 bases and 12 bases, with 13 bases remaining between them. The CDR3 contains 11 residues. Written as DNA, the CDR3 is TGTGCCAGCGGGACGCGGTGGGAACTGTTTTTT. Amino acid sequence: CASGTRWELFF.

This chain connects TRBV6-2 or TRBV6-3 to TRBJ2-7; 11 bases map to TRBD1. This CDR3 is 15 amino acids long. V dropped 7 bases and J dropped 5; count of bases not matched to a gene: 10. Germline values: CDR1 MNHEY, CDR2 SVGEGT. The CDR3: CASMRTGGFGNEQYF. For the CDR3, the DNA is TGTGCCAGCATGCGGACAGGGGGCTTTGGAAACGAGCAGTACTTC.

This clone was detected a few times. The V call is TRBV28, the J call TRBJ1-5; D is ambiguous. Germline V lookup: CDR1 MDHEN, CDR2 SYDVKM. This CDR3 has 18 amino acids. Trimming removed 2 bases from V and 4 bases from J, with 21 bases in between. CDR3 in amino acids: CASSLIELQCFFNQPQHF. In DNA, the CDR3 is TGTGCCAGCAGTTTAATTGAACTACAGTGCTTTTTTAATCAGCCCCAGCATTTT.

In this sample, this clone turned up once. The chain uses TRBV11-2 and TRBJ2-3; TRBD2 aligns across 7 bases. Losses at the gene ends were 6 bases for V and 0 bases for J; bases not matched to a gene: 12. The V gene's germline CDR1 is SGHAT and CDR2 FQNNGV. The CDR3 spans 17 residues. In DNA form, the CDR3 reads TGTGCCAGCAGAGGGTTTTCGCTAGCGGCAAGCACAGATACGCAGTATTTT. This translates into CASRGFSLAASTDTQYF. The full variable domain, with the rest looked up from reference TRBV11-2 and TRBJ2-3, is EAGVAQSPRYKIIEKRQSVAFWCNPISGHATLYWYQQILGQGPKLLIQFQNNGVVDDSQLPKDRFSAERLKGVDSTLKIQPAKLEDSAVYLCASRGFSLAASTDTQYFGPGTRLTVL.

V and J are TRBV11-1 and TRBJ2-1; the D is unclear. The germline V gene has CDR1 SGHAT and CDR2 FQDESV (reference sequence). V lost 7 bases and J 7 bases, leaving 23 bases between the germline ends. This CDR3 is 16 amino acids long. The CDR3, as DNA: TGTGCCAGCACCCTTAACCCACAGCCCAGAGGTAATGAGCAGTTCTTC. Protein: CASTLNPQPRGNEQFF. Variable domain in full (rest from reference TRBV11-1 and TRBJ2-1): EAEVAQSPRYKITEKSQAVAFWCDPISGHATLYWYRQILGQGPELLVQFQDESVVDDSQLPKDRFSAERLKGVDSTLKIQPAELGDSAMYLCASTLNPQPRGNEQFFGPGTRLTVL.

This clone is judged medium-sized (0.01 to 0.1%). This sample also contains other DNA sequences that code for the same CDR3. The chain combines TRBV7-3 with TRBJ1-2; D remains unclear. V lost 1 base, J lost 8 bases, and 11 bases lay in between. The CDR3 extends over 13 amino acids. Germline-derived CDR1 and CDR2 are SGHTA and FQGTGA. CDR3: CASSLSTGKGYTF. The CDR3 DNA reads TGTGCCAGCAGCTTAAGTACTGGGAAGGGCTACACCTTC.